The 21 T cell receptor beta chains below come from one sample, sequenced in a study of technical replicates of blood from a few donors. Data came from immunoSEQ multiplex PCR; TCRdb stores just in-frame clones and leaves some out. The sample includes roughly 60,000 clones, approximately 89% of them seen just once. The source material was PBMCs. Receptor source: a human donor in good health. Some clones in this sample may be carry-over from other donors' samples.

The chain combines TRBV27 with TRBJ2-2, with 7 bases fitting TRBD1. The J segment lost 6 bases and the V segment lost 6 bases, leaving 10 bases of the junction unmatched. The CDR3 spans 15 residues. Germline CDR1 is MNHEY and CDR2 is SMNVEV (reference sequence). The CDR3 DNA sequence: TGTGCCAGCAGAAGTCCGACAGGGAGAGCCGGGGAGCTGTTTTTT. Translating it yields CASRSPTGRAGELFF.

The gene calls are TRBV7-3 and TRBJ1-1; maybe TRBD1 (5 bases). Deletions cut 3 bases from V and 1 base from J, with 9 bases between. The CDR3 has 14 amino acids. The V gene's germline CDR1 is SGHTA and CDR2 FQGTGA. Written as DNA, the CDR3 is TGTGCCAGCAGCTTCCTAGGACAGAACACTGAAGCTTTCTTT. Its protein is CASSFLGQNTEAFF. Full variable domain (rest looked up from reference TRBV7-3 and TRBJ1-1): GAGVSQTPSNKVTEKGKYVELRCDPISGHTALYWYRQSLGQGPEFLIYFQGTGAADDSGLPNDRFFAVRPEGSVSTLKIQRTERGDSAVYLCASSFLGQNTEAFFGQGTRLTVV.

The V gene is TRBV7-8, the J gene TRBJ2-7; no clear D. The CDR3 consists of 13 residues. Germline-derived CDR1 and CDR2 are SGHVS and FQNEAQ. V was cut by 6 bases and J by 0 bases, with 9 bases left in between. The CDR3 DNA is TGTGCCAGCAGTCCACAGAGCTCCTACGAGCAGTACTTC. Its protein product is CASSPQSSYEQYF.

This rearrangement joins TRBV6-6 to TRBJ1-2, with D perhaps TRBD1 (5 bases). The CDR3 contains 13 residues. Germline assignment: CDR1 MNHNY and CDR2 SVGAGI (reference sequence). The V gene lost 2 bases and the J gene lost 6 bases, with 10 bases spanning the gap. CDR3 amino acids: CASSYGTRNGYTF. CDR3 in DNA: TGTGCCAGCAGTTACGGGACTCGGAATGGCTACACCTTC.

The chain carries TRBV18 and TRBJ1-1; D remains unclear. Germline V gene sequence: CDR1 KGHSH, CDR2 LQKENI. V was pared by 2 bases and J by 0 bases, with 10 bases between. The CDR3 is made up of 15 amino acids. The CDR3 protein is CASSPNPGMNTEAFF. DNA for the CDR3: TGTGCCAGCTCACCAAACCCAGGTATGAACACTGAAGCTTTCTTT.

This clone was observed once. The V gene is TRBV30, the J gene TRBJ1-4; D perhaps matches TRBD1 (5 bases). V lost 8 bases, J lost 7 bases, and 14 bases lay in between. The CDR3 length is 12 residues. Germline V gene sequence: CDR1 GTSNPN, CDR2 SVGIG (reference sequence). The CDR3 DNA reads TGTGCCGGGACGGGGGGTTGTGAAAAACTGTTTTTT. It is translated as CAGTGGCEKLFF.

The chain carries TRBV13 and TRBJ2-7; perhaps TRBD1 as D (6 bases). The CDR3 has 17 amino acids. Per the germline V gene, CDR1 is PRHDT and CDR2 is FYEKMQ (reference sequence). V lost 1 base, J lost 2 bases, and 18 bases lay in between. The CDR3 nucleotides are TGTGCCAGCAGCTTAGTAACAGGGTATAATGAGGCCTACGAGCAGTACTTC. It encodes CASSLVTGYNEAYEQYF.

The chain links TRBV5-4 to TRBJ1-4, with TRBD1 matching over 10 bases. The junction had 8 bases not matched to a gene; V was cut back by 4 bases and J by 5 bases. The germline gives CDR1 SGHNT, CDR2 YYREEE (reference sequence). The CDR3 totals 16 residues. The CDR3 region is CASSPDRGRRNEKLFF. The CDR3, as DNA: TGTGCCAGCAGCCCCGACAGGGGGCGACGGAATGAAAAACTGTTTTTT.

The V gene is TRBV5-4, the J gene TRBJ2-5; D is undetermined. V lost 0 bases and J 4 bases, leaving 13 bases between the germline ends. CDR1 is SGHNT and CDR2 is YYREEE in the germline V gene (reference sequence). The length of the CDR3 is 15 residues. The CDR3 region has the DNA TGTGCCAGCAGCTTGGTTTCTGGTTCGGGAGAGACCCAGTACTTC. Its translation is CASSLVSGSGETQYF.

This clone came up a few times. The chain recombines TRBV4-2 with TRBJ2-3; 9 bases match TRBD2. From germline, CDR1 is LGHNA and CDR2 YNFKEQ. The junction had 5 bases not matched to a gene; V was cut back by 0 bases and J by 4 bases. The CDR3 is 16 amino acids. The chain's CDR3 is CASSQDGGGAADTQYF. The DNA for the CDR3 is TGTGCCAGCAGCCAAGACGGCGGGGGGGCTGCAGATACGCAGTATTTT.

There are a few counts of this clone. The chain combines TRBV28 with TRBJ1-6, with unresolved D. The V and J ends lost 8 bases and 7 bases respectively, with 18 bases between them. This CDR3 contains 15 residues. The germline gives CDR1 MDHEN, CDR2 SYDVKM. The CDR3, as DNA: TGTGCCAGCGAAACCTCGGGAGCTGAAAATTCACCCCTCCACTTT. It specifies CASETSGAENSPLHF.

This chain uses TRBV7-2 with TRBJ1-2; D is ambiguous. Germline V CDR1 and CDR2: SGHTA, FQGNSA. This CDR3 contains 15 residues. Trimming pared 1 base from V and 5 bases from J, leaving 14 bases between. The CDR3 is CASSLGIGGVYGYTF. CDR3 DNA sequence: TGTGCCAGCAGCTTAGGGATAGGCGGGGTGTATGGCTACACCTTC.

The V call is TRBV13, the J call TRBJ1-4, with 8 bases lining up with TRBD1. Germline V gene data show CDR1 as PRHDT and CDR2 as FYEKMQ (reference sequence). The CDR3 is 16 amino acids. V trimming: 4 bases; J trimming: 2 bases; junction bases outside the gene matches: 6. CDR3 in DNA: TGTGCCAGCAGCTCGACAGGGGATCGTACTAATGAAAAACTGTTTTTT. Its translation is CASSSTGDRTNEKLFF.

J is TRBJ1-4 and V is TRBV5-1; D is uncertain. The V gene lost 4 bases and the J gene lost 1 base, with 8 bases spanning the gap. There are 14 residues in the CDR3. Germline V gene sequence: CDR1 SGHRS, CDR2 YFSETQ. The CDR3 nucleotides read TGCGCCAGCAGCACCGGGTTAACTAATGAAAAACTGTTTTTT. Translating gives CASSTGLTNEKLFF.

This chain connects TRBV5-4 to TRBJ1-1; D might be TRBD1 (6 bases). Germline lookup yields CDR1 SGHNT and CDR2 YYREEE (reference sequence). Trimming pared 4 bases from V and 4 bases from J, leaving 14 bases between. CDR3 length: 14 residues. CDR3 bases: TGTGCCAGCAGCCCGGGGGGGCAGGCCACTGAAGCTTTCTTT. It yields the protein CASSPGGQATEAFF. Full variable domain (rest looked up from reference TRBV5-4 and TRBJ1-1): ETGVTQSPTHLIKTRGQQVTLRCSSQSGHNTVSWYQQALGQGPQFIFQYYREEENGRGNFPPRFSGLQFPNYSSELNVNALELDDSALYLCASSPGGQATEAFFGQGTRLTVV.

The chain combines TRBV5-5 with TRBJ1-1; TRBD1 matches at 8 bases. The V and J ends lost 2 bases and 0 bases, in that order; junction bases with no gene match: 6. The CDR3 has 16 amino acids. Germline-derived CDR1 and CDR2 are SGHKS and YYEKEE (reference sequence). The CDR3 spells CASSLGPGGMNTEAFF. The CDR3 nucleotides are TGTGCCAGCAGCTTAGGTCCAGGGGGCATGAACACTGAAGCTTTCTTT. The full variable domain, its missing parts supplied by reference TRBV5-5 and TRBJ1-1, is DAGVTQSPTHLIKTRGQQVTLRCSPISGHKSVSWYQQVLGQGPQFIFQYYEKEERGRGNFPDRFSARQFPNYSSELNVNALLLGDSALYLCASSLGPGGMNTEAFFGQGTRLTVV.

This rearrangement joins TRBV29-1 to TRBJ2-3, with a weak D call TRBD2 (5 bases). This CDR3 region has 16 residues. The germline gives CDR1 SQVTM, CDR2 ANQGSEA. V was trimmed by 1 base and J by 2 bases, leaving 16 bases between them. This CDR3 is CSVEGAGGGSTDTQYF. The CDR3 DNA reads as TGCAGCGTTGAAGGCGCCGGTGGCGGGTCCACAGATACGCAGTATTTT.

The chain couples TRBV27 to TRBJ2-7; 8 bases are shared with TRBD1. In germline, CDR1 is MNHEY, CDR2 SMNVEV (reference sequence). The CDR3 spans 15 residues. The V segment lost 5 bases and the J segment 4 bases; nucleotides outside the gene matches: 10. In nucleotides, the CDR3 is TGTGCCAGCAGTCTTGGACAGGGAGTTATTTACGAGCAGTACTTC. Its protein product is CASSLGQGVIYEQYF.

The CDR3 here is CASSLISDRPDNEKLFF. CDR3 bases: TGTGCCAGCAGTTTAATTTCGGACAGGCCGGATAATGAAAAACTGTTTTTT. The chain links TRBV27 to TRBJ1-4, with 7 bases identical to TRBD1. J lost 4 bases, V lost 2 bases, and 10 bases had no gene match. The CDR3 is 17 amino acids. Germline CDR1 MNHEY, CDR2 SMNVEV (reference sequence).

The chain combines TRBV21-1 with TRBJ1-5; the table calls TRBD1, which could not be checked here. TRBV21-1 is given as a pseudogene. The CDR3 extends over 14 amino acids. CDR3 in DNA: TGTGCCAGCAGGAGCCGGGACAACAATCAGCCCCAGCATTTT. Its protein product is CASRSRDNNQPQHF.

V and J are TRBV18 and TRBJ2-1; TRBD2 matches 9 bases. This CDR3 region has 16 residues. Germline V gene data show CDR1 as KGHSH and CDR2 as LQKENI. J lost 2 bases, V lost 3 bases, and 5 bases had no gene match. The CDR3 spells CASSPTSGLAYNEQFF. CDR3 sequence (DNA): TGTGCCAGCTCACCCACTAGCGGGCTAGCCTACAATGAGCAGTTCTTC. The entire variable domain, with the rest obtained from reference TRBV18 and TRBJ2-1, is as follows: NAGVMQNPRHLVRRRGQEARLRCSPMKGHSHVYWYRQLPEEGLKFMVYLQKENIIDESGMPKERFSAEFPKEGPSILRIQQVVRGDSAAYFCASSPTSGLAYNEQFFGPGTRLTVL.